The TCR beta chain described here comes from a study of post-analysis software for immune sequencing data. Study information: Clinical courses comprised relapsing-remitting, secondary progressive and progressive-relapsing multiple sclerosis.

There are a few counts of this clonotype. Its antigen is not identified. Prepared libraries of TCR beta cDNA carried unique molecular identifiers. T cells numbering roughly 1 to 10 million gave rise to roughly 0.5 million cDNA molecules. TCRdb re-analysed the PCR reads in MiXCR, keeping a single row per CDR3 protein. The sample holds 740,000 or so distinct CDR3 sequences, around 50% seen once. The study, taken as a whole, reports: Multiple sclerosis was associated with a significant reduction in normalized Chao1 diversity relative to controls. TRBV segments more frequent in patients than in controls numbered about five and included TRBV5-6, TRBV5-1 and TRBV20-1.

Trimming took 7 bases from V and 3 from J, leaving 12 bases between them. This CDR3 comprises 12 residues. Germline-derived CDR1 and CDR2 are SQVTM and ANQGSEA. The chain recombines TRBV29-1 with TRBJ2-5; D is uncertain. The specimen sequenced was blood. This sequence was found in a girl between 5 and 17 years old with multiple sclerosis. CDR3 in amino acids: CSAGRIEETQYF. The CDR3 DNA sequence: TGCAGCGCCGGACGGATTGAAGAGACCCAGTACTTC.